This T cell receptor (beta chain) derives from a study of identical twins. Germline CDR1 reads SGHTA; CDR2 reads FQGNSA. There are 17 residues in the CDR3. Trimming at V came to 2 bases and at J to 5 bases, leaving 10 bases not matched to a gene. With template switching, a universal primer site was added, and the cDNA carried unique molecular identifiers. TCRdb reprocessed the 5' RACE reads with MiXCR, giving one entry per CDR3 protein. The sample lists over 550,000 distinct CDR3 sequences, roughly 7.1% occurring once. This clonotype was seen more than once but under ten times. This same sample was also taken into another study, of yellow fever vaccine responses in identical twins.

The gene calls are TRBV7-2 and TRBJ2-1; TRBD2 matches 9 bases. This sequence was found in a woman in her late teens or twenties in good health. Sequenced: PBMCs. The CDR3: CASSLNSASSGDNEQFF. Written as DNA, the CDR3 is TGTGCCAGCAGCTTAAATAGTGCGTCTAGCGGGGACAATGAGCAGTTCTTC.